The TCR beta chain under discussion was sequenced for a study of blood T cell repertoires in COVID-19. Study at large: Acute-phase and convalescent COVID-19 samples originated in the United States, Italy and Spain. PBMCs, B-cell-depleted T cells, or T cells provided the cDNA or gDNA that made up the material.

The CDR3 length is 14 residues. The germline V gene encodes CDR1 SGHTA and CDR2 FQGNSA. The ends lost 5 bases at V and 4 bases at J; junction bases unmatched: 6. Methods used by the authors: Quantification of nucleated cells was approximated via reference gene primer amplification. TCRdb keeps only in-frame clones here, not all; method: immunoSEQ multiplex PCR. That table gives V, J and clone size, and the DNA gave D and trimming. The sample includes some 130,000 clones, around 89% of them seen just once. This clonotype originated in a man between 60 and 70 years old with active or convalescent COVID-19. The V call is TRBV7-2, the J call TRBJ1-2; 8 bases align to TRBD1. Sequencing was done on a sample of peripheral blood. The CDR3 is CASSQGQGSYGYTF. Written as DNA, the CDR3 is TGTGCCAGCAGCCAAGGACAGGGCAGCTATGGCTACACCTTC.